The 5 T cell receptor beta chains below come from one sample, sequenced in a study of T-cell reconstitution after alpha-beta-depleted transplantation in children. The TCRbeta library incorporated unique molecular identifiers. Via MiXCR, TCRdb re-called the PCR reads, giving one row per CDR3 protein. Of about 340,000 distinct CDR3 sequences listed, 15% to 20% are singletons. The sample here was PBMCs, mostly from graft donor cells, taken 360 days after TCRalphabeta/CD19-depleted stem cell transplant. These receptors all stem from a male patient between 2 and 10 years old who had a stem cell transplant for acute lymphoblastic leukemia, so the T cells may come from the graft donor.

This clonotype has only a few counts. The V gene is TRBV7-7, the J gene TRBJ2-2; 12 positions agree with TRBD1. Trimming took 1 base from V and 7 from J; bases not matched to a gene: 10. The germline V gene encodes CDR1 SSHAT and CDR2 FNYEAQ (reference sequence). The CDR3 loop spans 18 amino acids. CDR3 sequence (DNA): TGTGCCAGCAGCTTAGTCACATTCGGGACAGGGGGCGGCGGGGAGCTGTTTTTT. Its translation: CASSLVTFGTGGGGELFF.

V is TRBV9 and J is TRBJ2-5; D not certain. V was pared by 4 bases and J by 4 bases, with 11 bases between. Per the germline V gene, CDR1 is SGDLS and CDR2 is YYNGEE. This CDR3 is built from 13 residues. CDR3 nucleotides: TGTGCCAGCAGCCGCGTCTTGGCAGAGACCCAGTACTTC. It codes for CASSRVLAETQYF.

This clonotype was observed many times. The V and J genes are TRBV2 and TRBJ2-7; 9 bases are shared with TRBD1. J was trimmed by 4 bases and V by 7 bases; bases with no gene match: 14. This CDR3 comprises 16 residues. Germline V lookup: CDR1 SNHLY, CDR2 FYNNEI. CDR3 amino acids: CASTPGPGTGIYEQYF. CDR3 bases: TGTGCCAGCACCCCCGGGCCCGGGACAGGGATTTACGAGCAGTACTTC. The whole variable domain, filled in from reference TRBV2 and TRBJ2-7, reads EPEVTQTPSHQVTQMGQEVILRCVPISNHLYFYWYRQILGQKVEFLVSFYNNEISEKSEIFDDQFSVERPDGSNFTLKIRSTKLEDSAMYFCASTPGPGTGIYEQYFGPGTRLTVT.

In its sample, this clonotype was seen many times. The gene calls are TRBV28 and TRBJ2-1; 13 nucleotides line up with TRBD2. The CDR3 totals 18 residues. Germline V lookup: CDR1 MDHEN, CDR2 SYDVKM. After removal of 2 bases from V and 10 bases from J, the junction contained 14 bases not matched to a gene. The CDR3 sequence is CASSLHFADPTSGGEQFF. DNA of the CDR3: TGTGCCAGCAGTTTACATTTTGCTGATCCGACTAGCGGGGGGGAGCAGTTCTTC.

The V and J genes are TRBV6-5 and TRBJ2-5; unclear D gene. This CDR3 has 12 amino acids. With 2 bases removed from V and 9 bases from J, the gap between germline ends came to 10 bases. Germline lookup yields CDR1 MNHEY and CDR2 SVGAGI. The CDR3, as DNA: TGTGCCAGCAGTTACATCGGAAGTGCCCAGTACTTC. Its translation: CASSYIGSAQYF.